The clone carrying this TCR beta chain was detected only a few times. Trimming removed 7 bases from V and 2 bases from J, with 14 bases in between. Per germline, CDR1 SNHLY and CDR2 FYNNEI. The CDR3 is 14 amino acids. This sample was taken from a study of cytomegalovirus exposure and HLA in healthy donors. Overall study: From donors who were HLA-typed, an early data release held 65 million to 85 million unique TCRs.

Each of the donors was a healthy bone marrow donor. PCR used 60 Vbeta primers and 13 Jbeta primers. Assay used: immunoSEQ multiplex PCR; TCRdb lists only in-frame clones, some missing. Of 64,000 or so clones listed, roughly 67% were seen once; the top ten hold 7.5% to 8%. Material: PBMCs. The chain joins TRBV2 to TRBJ1-1; D is undetermined. The TCR sequence derives from a man aged 40-50 years in good health and CMV-seropositive. CDR3 loop: CASTQGRTNTEAFF. CDR3 bases: TGTGCCAGCACCCAAGGGAGGACCAACACTGAAGCTTTCTTT.